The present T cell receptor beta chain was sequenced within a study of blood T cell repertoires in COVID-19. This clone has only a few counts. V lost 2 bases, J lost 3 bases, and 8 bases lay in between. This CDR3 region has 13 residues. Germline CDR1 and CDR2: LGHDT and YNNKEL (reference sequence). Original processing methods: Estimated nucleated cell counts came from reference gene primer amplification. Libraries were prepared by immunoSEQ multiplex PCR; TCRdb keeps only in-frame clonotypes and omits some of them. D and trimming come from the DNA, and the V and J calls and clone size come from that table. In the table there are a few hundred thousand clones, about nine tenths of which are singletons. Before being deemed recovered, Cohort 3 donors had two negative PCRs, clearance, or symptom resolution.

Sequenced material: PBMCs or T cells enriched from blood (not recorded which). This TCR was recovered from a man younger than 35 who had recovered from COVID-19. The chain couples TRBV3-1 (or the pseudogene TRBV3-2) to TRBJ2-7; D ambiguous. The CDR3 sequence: CASSQTASYEQYF. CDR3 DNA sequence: TGTGCCAGCAGCCAAACAGCCAGCTACGAGCAGTACTTC.